The entry that follows covers one T cell receptor beta chain sequence. Its antigen is still unknown. Base-call qualities are not available, and no considerably larger clone is one nucleotide away. This record comes from a study of blood T cell repertoires in COVID-19 (dated by TCRdb to 2020 to 2022). Regarding the complete study: Collaborator samples came from the United States, Italy and Spain and covered acute and convalescent phases of COVID-19. The prospective study material was composed of cDNA or gDNA derived from T cells, B-cell-depleted T cells, or PBMCs. The dataset comprised deeply sampled blood TCRbeta repertoires from subjects exposed to, actively infected with, or recovered from COVID-19. The repertoires were released in a freely available public database meant as a resource for research on the immune response to SARS-CoV-2. Samples were obtained from the ongoing ImmuneRACE study (first 160 participants) and from 1,000 to 1,500 subjects provided by 6 global collaborators. Nearly every sample came with metadata listing a de-identified subject ID, COVID-19 status, age in years and sex. Where HLA class I and class II types were available, the types were taken from metadata supplied by the sample provider, not from assay-based typing.

What the work shows at the level of the full study, not this receptor alone: Clinical and demographic metadata were provided uncurated, with the amount varying by source and participant.

One collaborating source in Seattle enrolled patients during active infection and followed them longitudinally through the course of disease. Collaborating institutions collected whole blood in K2EDTA tubes following their own protocols. For TCRbeta analysis, collaborators shipped samples as frozen whole blood, isolated PBMCs, or DNA extracted from either of those sample types. CDR1 is given as DFQATT and CDR2 as SNEGSKA, both from the germline V gene (reference sequence). From the cysteine through the phenylalanine, the CDR3 covers 11 amino acids. The CDR3 DNA has 33 bases and is translated from base 1. At the junction V is shortened by 4 bases and J by 7 bases, with 11 bases in between. TCRbeta CDR3 regions were amplified from genomic DNA using the immunoSEQ Assay, a bias-controlled multiplex PCR. The published analysis was carried out like this. The number of nucleated cells in each sample was estimated by amplification of reference gene primers within the assay. Sequence reads were collapsed and filtered to measure the absolute abundance of every unique TCRbeta CDR3 rearrangement. For each sample, productive Simpson clonality was calculated as the square root of Simpson's diversity index over productive rearrangements. Entries here come from immuneACCESS through TCRdb and include only in-frame sequences with V and J called. Some clones fail to appear in such tables; in the studies checked, an unresolved V gene covers under half of the shortfall, and the cause of the remainder is unknown. The V and J calls and the clone size are those of that table, but D and trimming were determined from the DNA. This sample comprises about 230,000 clones, 65% to 90% of them detected only once. 5.1% of the sample is in the top ten clones.

Sample: peripheral blood. The sequence links TRBV20-1 to TRBJ2-7; perhaps TRBD2 is the D gene, with 5 bases matching. This clonotype originated in a man aged 50-60 years with COVID-19, enrolled during active disease. The bases read TGCAGTGCTACCGTCTCGGGGGAGCAGTACTTC. It encodes CSATVSGEQYF.